Following are 3 T cell receptor beta chains from one sample sequenced in a study of cytomegalovirus exposure and HLA in healthy donors. Both 60 Vbeta primers and 13 Jbeta primers went into the PCR. Repertoires were generated with immunoSEQ multiplex PCR, while TCRdb's copy carries only in-frame clones and drops some. The sample contains approximately 110,000 clones, 60% to 75% of which appear only once. Sample: PBMCs. The receptors were gathered from a woman in her forties or fifties in good health and CMV-seropositive.

The DNA of the CDR3 is TGTGCCAGCAGTACGACAATGAACACTGAAGCTTTCTTT. Translating gives CASSTTMNTEAFF. The chain has TRBV2 and TRBJ1-1; D gene ambiguous. V shed 5 bases and J shed 0 bases, with 7 bases lying between them. The CDR3 sequence is 13 residues long. Germline values: CDR1 SNHLY, CDR2 FYNNEI.

Remarks on this clone: Additional DNA sequences in this sample encode the identical CDR3. The chain recombines TRBV27 with TRBJ2-3, with a possible D match to TRBD2 (5 bases). The CDR3 covers 15 residues. Trimming cost V 8 bases and J 2 bases, with 17 bases left between them. The germline V gene has CDR1 MNHEY and CDR2 SMNVEV (reference sequence). Written as DNA, the CDR3 is TGTGCCAGCTCGACTGGGCGGGCCTTCACAGATACGCAGTATTTT. Protein sequence: CASSTGRAFTDTQYF.

The chain links TRBV4-1 to TRBJ2-3; TRBD2 matches at 8 bases. The V segment lost 4 bases and the J segment 6 bases; nucleotides outside the gene matches: 12. The CDR3 is 16 residues long. Per the germline V gene, CDR1 is MGHRA and CDR2 is YSYEKL. CDR3 protein: CASSPGTSGFLDTQYF. The CDR3 bases are TGCGCCAGCAGCCCCGGCACTAGCGGATTTCTGGATACGCAGTATTTT.